The 9 T cell receptor beta chains listed next were all sequenced from one sample in a study of T cell changes during pregnancy in multiple sclerosis. Clones were read by immunoSEQ multiplex PCR, and TCRdb kept only the in-frame ones, dropping some. The sample lists 40,000 to 60,000 clones, 85% to 95% occurring once. Sequencing was performed on CD4+ T cells from peripheral blood mononuclear cells, taken in the third trimester of pregnancy. These receptors all come from a female donor with multiple sclerosis, enrolled in a pregnancy study.

V is TRBV28 and J is TRBJ1-2; D might be TRBD1 (6 bases). Per the germline V gene, CDR1 is MDHEN and CDR2 is SYDVKM. The CDR3 is made up of 16 amino acids. V was clipped by 2 bases and J by 4 bases, with 17 bases between them. CDR3 sequence: CASSLGFTGTGYGYTF. Here the CDR3 DNA reads TGTGCCAGCAGTTTAGGATTCACAGGGACGGGCTATGGCTACACCTTC.

This rearrangement joins TRBV7-9 to TRBJ2-7; TRBD2 aligns across 7 bases. CDR3 length equals 16 residues. V gave up 2 bases and J gave up 2 bases; unmatched junction bases: 9. Germline CDR1 reads SEHNR; CDR2 reads FQNEAQ (reference sequence). The CDR3 spells CASSLISLAATYEQYF. In DNA, the CDR3 is TGTGCCAGCAGCTTAATCTCTCTAGCGGCAACCTACGAGCAGTACTTC.

This rearrangement joins TRBV6-1 to TRBJ1-5; 8 positions match TRBD1. The V segment lost 3 bases and the J segment 3 bases; nucleotides outside the gene matches: 7. CDR1 is MNHNS and CDR2 is SASEGT in the germline V gene. CDR3 size: 16 residues. The CDR3 DNA is TGTGCCAGCAGTGACCCTGGGACAGGACCCAATCAGCCCCAGCATTTT. Amino acid sequence: CASSDPGTGPNQPQHF.

The V gene is TRBV13, the J gene TRBJ2-1; tentative D call: TRBD1 (6 bases). Germline values: CDR1 PRHDT, CDR2 FYEKMQ (reference sequence). V was trimmed by 3 bases and J by 9 bases, leaving 15 bases between them. The CDR3 runs 14 residues. Here the CDR3 DNA reads TGTGCCAGCAGCTTCGGAGTTGGGGACACTGAGCAGTTCTTC. Residues: CASSFGVGDTEQFF.

This clone came up once. The chain uses TRBV4-2 and TRBJ2-7; 10 bases are shared with TRBD2. The V gene's germline CDR1 is LGHNA and CDR2 YNFKEQ. This CDR3 is 16 amino acids long. With V trimmed by 6 bases and J by 7 bases, 15 bases remained unmatched. This chain's CDR3 is CASSRGLGLAGAEQYF. CDR3 in DNA: TGTGCCAGCAGTAGGGGCTTGGGGCTAGCGGGAGCGGAGCAGTACTTC.

This clone was observed a single time. The genes are TRBV18 and TRBJ2-1; TRBD1 might be the D (5 bases). With 3 bases removed from V and 7 bases from J, the gap between germline ends came to 13 bases. CDR1 and CDR2 (germline): KGHSH, LQKENI. CDR3 size: 14 residues. CDR3 residues: CASSPWGPVNEQFF. The CDR3 DNA reads as TGTGCCAGCTCACCGTGGGGCCCGGTAAATGAGCAGTTCTTC. Filled out from reference TRBV18 and TRBJ2-1, the complete variable domain reads NAGVMQNPRHLVRRRGQEARLRCSPMKGHSHVYWYRQLPEEGLKFMVYLQKENIIDESGMPKERFSAEFPKEGPSILRIQQVVRGDSAAYFCASSPWGPVNEQFFGPGTRLTVL.

CDR3 DNA: TGTGCCAGCTCACCGCGTTCGGGGGGCATAGATACGCAGTATTTT. This gives the protein CASSPRSGGIDTQYF. The chain combines TRBV18 with TRBJ2-3, with a weak D call TRBD2 (7 bases). This CDR3 has 15 amino acids. Trimming removed 3 bases at V and 5 bases at J, with 15 bases between. Per the germline V gene, CDR1 is KGHSH and CDR2 is LQKENI.

The chain uses TRBV14 and TRBJ2-7; D uncertain. The CDR3 covers 12 residues. Deletions cut 3 bases from V and 0 bases from J, with 3 bases between. Germline-derived CDR1 and CDR2 are SGHDN and FVKESK. CDR3: CASSHSSYEQYF. The CDR3 DNA is TGTGCCAGCAGCCACTCCTCCTACGAGCAGTACTTC.

The table lists this clone with a count of one. CDR3 region: CASSIVRQGWAKNIQYF. In nucleotides, the CDR3 is TGTGCCAGTAGTATAGTCCGACAGGGTTGGGCCAAAAACATTCAGTACTTC. The chain uses TRBV19 and TRBJ2-4; TRBD1 agrees at 7 bases. V trimming: 1 base; J trimming: 1 base; junction bases outside the gene matches: 7. The CDR3 is made up of 17 amino acids. Looked up from germline, CDR1 is LNHDA and CDR2 is SQIVND (reference sequence).